This record concerns one T cell receptor beta chain sequence. Its cognate antigen is unknown. The data stem from a study of T cell responses to AZD1222 COVID-19 vaccine. Study results and limitations: The repertoires were collected only after the peak T cell response.

This table comes from immunoSEQ multiplex PCR, and its TCRdb copy is limited to in-frame clones, with some not included. The table shows approximately 100,000 clones, with approximately 90% occurring only once. The CDR3 loop spans 14 amino acids. After removal of 6 bases from V and 7 bases from J, the junction contained 3 bases not matched to a gene. Germline V lookup: CDR1 LGHDT, CDR2 YNNKEL (reference sequence). This TCR was recovered from an adult in good health. V usage is TRBV3-1 (or the pseudogene TRBV3-2) and J usage is TRBJ2-1, with TRBD2 matching over 13 bases. The material sequenced was peripheral blood, taken on day 0 of AZD1222 vaccination. The DNA for the CDR3 is TGTGCCAGCAGGACTAGCGGGAGGTCGAATGAGCAGTTCTTC. Translated: CASRTSGRSNEQFF.